This entry lists 19 T cell receptor beta chains sequenced from one sample in a study of blood T cell repertoires in COVID-19. Measured with immunoSEQ multiplex PCR; TCRdb has only the in-frame clones, and not every one. The sample has about 49,000 clones, approximately 80% seen once; the top ten hold 40% to 45%. The sample taken for sequencing was peripheral blood. The origin of the receptors is a man between 65 and 79 years old with active or convalescent COVID-19.

The gene calls are TRBV7-9 and TRBJ2-2, with D unclear. The CDR3 length is 13 residues. V shed 5 bases and J shed 0 bases, with 4 bases lying between them. Germline V CDR1 and CDR2: SEHNR, FQNEAQ (reference sequence). CDR3 sequence: CASSPANTGELFF. DNA for the CDR3: TGTGCCAGCAGCCCCGCGAACACCGGGGAGCTGTTTTTT.

The chain carries TRBV7-3 and TRBJ2-1, with D perhaps matching TRBD1 (6 bases). Trimming stripped 5 bases from V and 13 bases from J, with 15 bases between. The length of the CDR3 is 12 residues. From germline, CDR1 is SGHTA and CDR2 FQGTGA. The CDR3 reads CASSRQQGYQFF. The CDR3 coding sequence is TGTGCCAGCAGCCGACAACAGGGATATCAGTTCTTC. The whole variable domain, remainder taken from reference TRBV7-3 and TRBJ2-1, is GAGVSQTPSNKVTEKGKYVELRCDPISGHTALYWYRQSLGQGPEFLIYFQGTGAADDSGLPNDRFFAVRPEGSVSTLKIQRTERGDSAVYLCASSRQQGYQFFGPGTRLTVL.

V and J are TRBV10-3 and TRBJ1-2; the match to TRBD1 covers 8 bases. The J segment lost 8 bases and the V segment lost 6 bases, leaving 14 bases of the junction unmatched. In germline, CDR1 is ENHRY, CDR2 SYGVKD. This CDR3 is 15 amino acids long. This CDR3 reads CAISPSGQGAHGYTF. CDR3 coding DNA: TGTGCCATCAGCCCCTCAGGGCAGGGGGCACACGGCTACACCTTC.

The chain has TRBV6-6 and TRBJ2-7; D is unclear. The CDR3 spans 12 residues. V was cut by 6 bases and J by 6 bases, with 12 bases left in between. CDR1 and CDR2 (germline): MNHNY, SVGAGI (reference sequence). CDR3: CASRSTSGEQYF. For the CDR3, the DNA is TGTGCCAGCAGGTCCACCAGTGGCGAGCAGTACTTC.

There are a few counts of this clone. V and J are TRBV2 and TRBJ1-1; 7 bases agree with TRBD1. Germline V gene data show CDR1 as SNHLY and CDR2 as FYNNEI. The V and J ends lost 5 bases and 10 bases, in that order; junction bases with no gene match: 4. The CDR3 is made up of 11 amino acids. This CDR3 is CASSTGTVAFF. The CDR3 DNA reads TGTGCCAGCAGTACCGGGACAGTAGCTTTCTTT.

Written as DNA, the CDR3 is TGTGCCAGCAGTTTAAGACAGGGGGCCACTGAAGCTTTCTTT. It encodes CASSLRQGATEAFF. The J gene is TRBJ1-1, the V gene TRBV27, with 10 bases identical to TRBD1. Germline V lookup: CDR1 MNHEY, CDR2 SMNVEV (reference sequence). Trimming cost V 2 bases and J 4 bases; bases outside gene matches: 1. The CDR3 sequence is 14 residues long.

This clone appeared once. The CDR3 spells CASSRDRGSPLHF. The CDR3 nucleotides are TGTGCCAGTTCCCGGGACCGGGGGTCACCCCTCCACTTT. This chain uses TRBV6-5 with TRBJ1-6, with D perhaps matching TRBD1 (5 bases). The CDR3 extends over 13 amino acids. Trimming removed 9 bases at V and 10 bases at J, with 16 bases between. Germline CDR1 and CDR2: MNHEY and SVGAGI.

This clone was detected once. The chain employs TRBV6-5 and TRBJ1-2, with D possibly being TRBD1 (5 bases). Germline CDR1 reads MNHEY; CDR2 reads SVGAGI. The CDR3 covers 16 residues. Trimming pared 0 bases from V and 14 bases from J, leaving 25 bases between. The CDR3 nucleotides read TGTGCCAGCAGTTACTCGATTGGACAAACAAGGCTGGCTACAACCTTC. This encodes CASSYSIGQTRLATTF.

The V call is TRBV7-2, the J call TRBJ2-3, with a tentative D call TRBD2 (6 bases). Trimming stripped 2 bases from V and 5 bases from J, with 11 bases between. CDR1 and CDR2 (germline): SGHTA, FQGNSA. The CDR3 has 14 residues. The CDR3 sequence: CASSLNGRQDTQYF. CDR3 bases: TGTGCCAGCAGCTTAAACGGGAGACAAGATACGCAGTATTTT.

This chain joins TRBV15 and TRBJ1-6; 9 bases agree with TRBD1. CDR3 length: 15 residues. Trimming took 4 bases from V and 9 from J; bases not matched to a gene: 7. CDR1 and CDR2 from the germline V gene are LNHNV and YYDKDF (reference sequence). The CDR3 region has the DNA TGTGCCACCAGCAACAAACAGGGGGCAAGTTCACCCCTCCACTTT. It specifies CATSNKQGASSPLHF.

This chain uses TRBV25-1 with TRBJ2-3, with TRBD1 matching 7 bases. After removal of 7 bases from V and 1 base from J, the junction contained 2 bases not matched to a gene. The CDR3 is 13 amino acids. Per germline, CDR1 MGHDK and CDR2 SYGVNS. For the CDR3, the DNA is TGTGCCAGCAACAGGGGAGGCACAGATACGCAGTATTTT. Protein product: CASNRGGTDTQYF.

The chain links TRBV7-9 to TRBJ1-6, with 8 bases lining up with TRBD1. The CDR3 is 17 residues long. The germline gives CDR1 SEHNR, CDR2 FQNEAQ (reference sequence). Germline trimming cut 3 bases from V and 6 bases from J; bases unmatched to any gene: 10. This CDR3 is CASSFTETGVSNSPLHF. The DNA of the CDR3 is TGTGCCAGCAGCTTCACCGAGACAGGGGTTAGTAATTCACCCCTCCACTTT.

This clone is a singleton in its sample. The chain recombines TRBV7-3 with TRBJ2-3; 11 bases line up with TRBD1. This CDR3 has 15 amino acids. The V gene's germline CDR1 is SGHTA and CDR2 FQGTGA. V shed 5 bases and J 5 bases; nucleotides not matched to a gene: 6. CDR3: CASSPDRGRKDTQYF. The CDR3 DNA reads as TGTGCCAGCAGCCCGGACAGGGGGCGGAAAGATACGCAGTATTTT.

The rearrangement joins TRBV28 to TRBJ1-5; 7 bases are a match to TRBD1. CDR3 length: 13 amino acids. CDR1 MDHEN and CDR2 SYDVKM come from the germline V gene. Germline trimming cut 7 bases from V and 5 bases from J; bases unmatched to any gene: 5. This chain's CDR3 is CASKGTEHQPQHF. The CDR3 region has the DNA TGTGCCAGCAAAGGGACAGAACATCAGCCCCAGCATTTT.

The chain uses TRBV3-1 (or the pseudogene TRBV3-2) and TRBJ2-1; 9 bases are a match to TRBD2. Per the germline V gene, CDR1 is LGHDT and CDR2 is YNNKEL (reference sequence). CDR3 length: 17 amino acids. The J segment lost 9 bases and the V segment lost 2 bases, leaving 14 bases of the junction unmatched. The DNA of the CDR3 is TGTGCCAGCAGCCAACCCCGCGCGGGGGGGCCATTCGGTGAGCAGTTCTTC. It yields the protein CASSQPRAGGPFGEQFF.

The rearrangement uses TRBV24-1 and TRBJ1-2; no clear D. This CDR3 spans 13 amino acids. The ends were cut back, 3 bases at V and 4 bases at J, with 8 bases in the middle. Germline-derived CDR1 and CDR2 are KGHDR and SFDVKD. CDR3 nucleotides: TGTGCCACCAGTGATGAACGGGTCTATGGCTACACCTTC. Amino acid sequence: CATSDERVYGYTF.

The rearrangement uses TRBV6-1 and TRBJ2-2; 9 bases line up with TRBD2. The CDR3 runs to 15 residues. V shed 2 bases, J shed 7 bases, and the junction held 5 bases outside the gene matches. CDR1 and CDR2 from the germline V gene are MNHNS and SASEGT. The CDR3 DNA is TGTGCCAGCAGTGAACGAATAGCGGGGGTCGGGGAGCTGTTTTTT. The encoded protein is CASSERIAGVGELFF.

The V and J genes are TRBV28 and TRBJ1-1; a possible D gene is TRBD1 (6 bases). CDR3 size: 14 residues. Trimming left V 5 bases short and J 8 bases short, with 18 bases between. Germline V CDR1 and CDR2: MDHEN, SYDVKM. CDR3 DNA: TGTGCCAGCAGTCCCCCACAGGGAAGGACCGAAGCTTTCTTT. Translation gives CASSPPQGRTEAFF.

The V gene is TRBV7-2, the J gene TRBJ1-2; 8 bases fit TRBD1. The germline V gene encodes CDR1 SGHTA and CDR2 FQGNSA. The CDR3 has 14 residues. J gave up 8 bases and V 5 bases, and 10 bases lay outside the gene matches. CDR3 DNA: TGTGCCAGCAGCGGCCGGACAGGGACGTTGGGCTACACCTTC. Its protein product is CASSGRTGTLGYTF.